The 19 T cell receptor beta chains presented below share a single source sample, sequenced in a study of T cells after somatic rescue of genetic block. Sequencing was performed with immunoSEQ multiplex PCR; in TCRdb, only in-frame clones are kept and a portion is missing. Of about 14,000 clones in the sample, about 70% are singletons; the top ten hold approximately 15%. The sequencing input was peripheral blood mononuclear cells (PBMCs). The receptor source for this set is a boy aged 5-17 years.

This sequence joins TRBV5-5 and TRBJ2-7; D possibly corresponds to TRBD1 (5 bases). Trimming took off 2 bases at V and 0 bases at J, with 18 bases between the two ends. Germline V CDR1 and CDR2: SGHKS, YYEKEE (reference sequence). The CDR3 contains 17 residues. CDR3 bases: TGTGCCAGCAGCTTAGACGGAACTGGACACCTCTCCTACGAGCAGTACTTC. Translated, it gives CASSLDGTGHLSYEQYF. The full variable domain, completed using reference TRBV5-5 and TRBJ2-7, is DAGVTQSPTHLIKTRGQQVTLRCSPISGHKSVSWYQQVLGQGPQFIFQYYEKEERGRGNFPDRFSARQFPNYSSELNVNALLLGDSALYLCASSLDGTGHLSYEQYFGPGTRLTVT.

This clone has just one count. The chain recombines TRBV10-2 with TRBJ2-1, with TRBD2 matching 7 bases. The V gene end was trimmed by 8 bases and the J gene end by 7 bases; junction bases not matched to a gene: 5. The CDR3 is made up of 12 amino acids. CDR1 and CDR2 (germline): WSHSY, SAAADI. The CDR3 is CASHGGGNEQFF. CDR3 bases: TGCGCCAGCCACGGGGGAGGGAATGAGCAGTTCTTC.

This clone was seen only a few times. The chain links TRBV27 to TRBJ1-1, with 7 bases aligning to TRBD1. This CDR3 has 13 amino acids. Germline V gene lookup returns CDR1 MNHEY and CDR2 SMNVEV (reference sequence). V was clipped by 6 bases and J by 3 bases; unmatched bases: 4. The CDR3 spells CASRLTGDTEAFF. The CDR3 DNA reads as TGTGCCAGCAGGCTAACAGGGGACACTGAAGCTTTCTTT.

This clone is large (0.1 to 1%) in the sample. The V call is TRBV15, the J call TRBJ1-4; the D gene is possibly TRBD1 (5 bases). The CDR3 loop spans 15 amino acids. Germline loops: CDR1 LNHNV, CDR2 YYDKDF (reference sequence). Deletions cut 0 bases from V and 7 bases from J, with 12 bases between. The CDR3 bases are TGTGCCACCAGCAGAGATAGAGGGCAGGGTGAAAAACTGTTTTTT. Protein sequence: CATSRDRGQGEKLFF. The whole variable domain, filled in from reference TRBV15 and TRBJ1-4, reads DAMVIQNPRYQVTQFGKPVTLSCSQTLNHNVMYWYQQKSSQAPKLLFHYYDKDFNNEADTPDNFQSRRPNTSFCFLDIRSPGLGDTAMYLCATSRDRGQGEKLFFGSGTQLSVL.

This clone occurred a few times. The V call is TRBV9, the J call TRBJ1-2; D is uncertain. V lost 4 bases to trimming and J lost 4 bases, with 17 bases between them. Per the germline V gene, CDR1 is SGDLS and CDR2 is YYNGEE. CDR3 length: 15 residues. The CDR3 DNA is TGTGCCAGCAGCCGCCAGGCGACGAGTGGCTATGGCTACACCTTC. Translation: CASSRQATSGYGYTF.

This chain uses TRBV5-1 with TRBJ2-1; no clear D. Germline V gene data show CDR1 as SGHRS and CDR2 as YFSETQ. The CDR3 totals 15 residues. The ends were cut back, 0 bases at V and 4 bases at J, with 11 bases in the middle. CDR3 bases: TGCGCCAGCAGCTTGGTAGGAGAGGTATACAATGAGCAGTTCTTC. This translates into CASSLVGEVYNEQFF.

Details on this clone: Relative to the germline gene, one junction end is altered; a read error may explain this. V gene TRBV7-6 combines with J gene TRBJ1-4; the D gene is possibly TRBD1 (6 bases). CDR1 SGHVS and CDR2 FNYEAQ come from the germline V gene. The CDR3 loop spans 13 amino acids. DNA of the CDR3: TGTGCCACCAGCAGGGGTATTAATGAAAAACTGTTTTTT. It specifies CATSRGINEKLFF.

V gene TRBV18 combines with J gene TRBJ1-1; the match to TRBD1 covers 8 bases. This CDR3 contains 14 residues. Germline lookup yields CDR1 KGHSH and CDR2 LQKENI. With 5 bases clipped from V and 4 bases from J, the junction kept 6 bases outside the gene matches. DNA for the CDR3: TGTGCCAGCTCATCCGGACAGGGTATCACTGAAGCTTTCTTT. Translated: CASSSGQGITEAFF.

This clone has just one count. This chain links TRBV5-1 with TRBJ2-3; 13 bases match TRBD2. The CDR3 consists of 17 residues. The germline V gene encodes CDR1 SGHRS and CDR2 YFSETQ. V was pared by 3 bases and J by 3 bases, with 7 bases of the junction left unmatched. The CDR3 protein is CASSSPGLAGDTDTQYF. Here the CDR3 DNA reads TGCGCCAGCAGCTCACCTGGACTAGCGGGAGATACAGATACGCAGTATTTT.

The chain recombines TRBV18 with TRBJ2-7; D not resolved. Trimming removed 3 bases at V and 2 bases at J, with 11 bases between. The CDR3 is 14 amino acids. The germline CDR1 and CDR2 sequences are KGHSH and LQKENI. The CDR3 nucleotides read TGTGCCAGCTCACCCACTTGGGTGCCCTACGAGCAGTACTTC. The encoded protein is CASSPTWVPYEQYF.

This clone showed up just once. V gene TRBV5-1 combines with J gene TRBJ2-3; D not certain. The CDR3 is 12 amino acids. Germline V gene data show CDR1 as SGHRS and CDR2 as YFSETQ. Trimming removed 4 bases from V and 1 base from J, with 4 bases in between. CDR3 sequence: CASSLRTDTQYF. CDR3 coding DNA: TGCGCCAGCAGCCTCCGCACAGATACGCAGTATTTT. Full variable domain (rest looked up from reference TRBV5-1 and TRBJ2-3): KAGVTQTPRYLIKTRGQQVTLSCSPISGHRSVSWYQQTPGQGLQFLFEYFSETQRNKGNFPGRFSGRQFSNSRSEMNVSTLELGDSALYLCASSLRTDTQYFGPGTRLTVL.

The chain has TRBV7-2 and TRBJ2-1; D could derive from TRBD1 or TRBD2 (5 bases each). The CDR3 contains 16 residues. V shed 2 bases and J shed 1 base, with 12 bases lying between them. The V gene's germline CDR1 is SGHTA and CDR2 FQGNSA. The chain's CDR3 is CASSLMGTGSYNEQFF. The CDR3 nucleotides read TGTGCCAGCAGCTTAATGGGGACGGGATCCTACAATGAGCAGTTCTTC.

This clone showed up just a few times. The V and J genes are TRBV11-2 and TRBJ2-4; D is ambiguous. CDR1 and CDR2 from the germline V gene are SGHAT and FQNNGV. With 1 base removed from V and 9 bases from J, the gap between germline ends came to 10 bases. The CDR3 runs 13 residues. The chain's CDR3 is CASSLGPPGIQYF. The CDR3 DNA follows: TGTGCCAGCAGCTTAGGACCGCCAGGCATTCAGTACTTC.

The chain recombines TRBV28 with TRBJ2-5, with D perhaps matching TRBD1 (5 bases). This CDR3 has 13 amino acids. Trimming took off 6 bases at V and 0 bases at J, with 8 bases between the two ends. The germline CDR1 and CDR2 sequences are MDHEN and SYDVKM. CDR3 sequence reads: CASRQVNQETQYF. The CDR3 DNA is TGTGCCAGCAGACAGGTTAACCAAGAGACCCAGTACTTC.

This chain uses TRBV5-6 with TRBJ2-4; the match to TRBD2 covers 12 bases. The CDR3 loop spans 18 amino acids. Losses at the gene ends were 2 bases for V and 0 bases for J; bases not matched to a gene: 6. Per germline, CDR1 SGHDT and CDR2 YYEEEE. The CDR3 region is CASSFWGLAGLAKNIQYF. DNA for the CDR3: TGTGCCAGCAGCTTTTGGGGACTAGCGGGCCTAGCCAAAAACATTCAGTACTTC. Full variable domain (rest looked up from reference TRBV5-6 and TRBJ2-4): DAGVTQSPTHLIKTRGQQVTLRCSPKSGHDTVSWYQQALGQGPQFIFQYYEEEERQRGNFPDRFSGHQFPNYSSELNVNALLLGDSALYLCASSFWGLAGLAKNIQYFGAGTRLSVL.

The V gene is TRBV11-2, the J gene TRBJ2-7; D is ambiguous. Germline V lookup: CDR1 SGHAT, CDR2 FQNNGV. This CDR3 is 13 amino acids long. Trimming left V 2 bases short and J 3 bases short, with 8 bases between. The CDR3 DNA reads TGTGCCAGCAGCTTAATGGCACACTACGAGCAGTACTTC. It is translated as CASSLMAHYEQYF.

CDR3 in DNA: TGTGCCAGCAGCGACGGGCTAGCGGGGGTAGGCTACGAGCAGTACTTC. Translation gives CASSDGLAGVGYEQYF. V usage is TRBV5-4 and J usage is TRBJ2-7; TRBD2 agrees at 10 bases. Germline V lookup: CDR1 SGHNT, CDR2 YYREEE (reference sequence). CDR3 length: 16 amino acids. J gave up 3 bases and V 4 bases, and 10 bases lay outside the gene matches.

J is TRBJ1-2 and V is TRBV23-1; no definite D call. TRBV23-1 is known as an ORF, though its function is uncertain. V lost 3 bases and J lost 4, with 15 bases in between. The CDR3 covers 15 residues. CDR3 sequence (DNA): TGCGCCAGCAGTCAGCCCCCCTTGGGAGGCTATGGCTACACCTTC. This sequence encodes CASSQPPLGGYGYTF.

The chain uses TRBV11-2 and TRBJ2-3; TRBD2 matches at 12 bases. V shed 3 bases and J 2 bases; nucleotides not matched to a gene: 9. The CDR3 contains 18 residues. CDR1 SGHAT and CDR2 FQNNGV come from the germline V gene. DNA for the CDR3: TGTGCCAGCAGCTTTCCCTTAGGACTAGCGGGGTCCACAGATACGCAGTATTTT. Protein sequence: CASSFPLGLAGSTDTQYF.